The rows below give T cell receptor beta chains drawn from one sample of a study of blood T cells in healthy people across ages. TCRdb passed the 5' RACE reads through MiXCR, listing each CDR3 protein once. This sample carries about 400,000 distinct CDR3 sequences, 45% to 65% of them seen once, and the ten largest clones take around 49%. The material sequenced was blood. These receptors were obtained from a man aged 55 to 70 in good health. CDR3s include the opening cysteine and the closing phenylalanine or tryptophan. D genes are given only for firm matches. Some rows have no size entry. The others give once, few or many, or a class for an expanded clone.

V: TRBV20-1
D: .
J: TRBJ2-7
size: many
CDR3: CSARLQAPPYEQYF
DNA: TGCAGTGCTAGACTGCAAGCACCCCCCTACGAGCAGTACTTC

V: TRBV20-1
D: TRBD2
J: TRBJ2-7
size: .
CDR3: CSASTAAGAGPLSYEQYF
DNA: TGCAGTGCTAGTACGGCAGCGGGAGCTGGCCCACTCTCCTACGAGCAGTACTTC

V: TRBV28
D: .
J: TRBJ1-2
size: once
CDR3: CASKGNDYGYTF
DNA: TGTGCCAGCAAGGGCAACGACTATGGCTACACCTTC

V: TRBV12-3/TRBV12-4
D: .
J: TRBJ2-7
size: many
CDR3: CASSLVGGADYEQYF
DNA: TGTGCCAGCAGTTTAGTTGGCGGGGCCGACTACGAGCAGTACTTC

V: TRBV29-1
D: .
J: TRBJ2-7
size: once
CDR3: CSALGGGTTYEQYF
DNA: TGCAGCGCCCTAGGGGGTGGGACAACCTACGAGCAGTACTTC

V: TRBV20-1
D: .
J: TRBJ2-1
size: .
CDR3: CSARRWAVDEQFF
DNA: TGCAGTGCTAGAAGGTGGGCAGTAGATGAGCAGTTCTTC

V: TRBV6-1
D: .
J: TRBJ1-1
size: .
CDR3: CASSPWEGGEAFF
DNA: TGTGCCAGCAGTCCCTGGGAAGGGGGAGAAGCTTTCTTT

V: TRBV20-1
D: TRBD1
J: TRBJ1-2
size: .
CDR3: CSAIQTGNYGYTF
DNA: TGCAGTGCTATCCAGACAGGGAACTATGGCTACACCTTC

V: TRBV12-3/TRBV12-4
D: TRBD1
J: TRBJ1-2
size: once
CDR3: CASSQIPGTGGSGYTF
DNA: TGTGCCAGCAGTCAGATCCCCGGGACAGGGGGGAGTGGCTACACCTTC

V: TRBV27
D: .
J: TRBJ2-1
size: .
CDR3: CASSTSGPYNEQFF
DNA: TGTGCCAGCAGTACCTCGGGACCTTACAATGAGCAGTTCTTC

V: TRBV29-1
D: TRBD1
J: TRBJ1-2
size: few
CDR3: CSVRIDPNRDRYGYTF
DNA: TGCAGCGTCCGAATCGACCCAAACCGGGACAGATATGGCTACACCTTC

V: TRBV27
D: .
J: TRBJ1-6
size: many
CDR3: CASSLAQTGRPSSYNSPLHF
DNA: TGTGCCAGCAGTTTAGCCCAAACAGGGCGCCCGAGCTCCTATAATTCACCCCTCCACTTT

V: TRBV9
D: TRBD2
J: TRBJ2-1
size: few
CDR3: CASSAQLAGTYNEQFF
DNA: TGTGCCAGCAGCGCCCAACTAGCGGGGACTTACAATGAGCAGTTCTTC

V: TRBV25-1
D: TRBD1
J: TRBJ2-3
size: .
CDR3: CASSSGTGGASYPDTQYF
DNA: TGTGCCAGCAGTTCCGGGACAGGGGGCGCCTCTTACCCAGATACGCAGTATTTT

V: TRBV29-1
D: .
J: TRBJ2-7
size: many
CDR3: CSVAAPGNKDEQYF
DNA: TGCAGCGTTGCCGCCCCAGGTAATAAGGACGAGCAGTACTTC

V: TRBV4-1
D: TRBD1
J: TRBJ2-1
size: .
CDR3: CASSPSGTGNYNEQFF
DNA: TGCGCCAGCAGCCCATCCGGGACAGGGAACTACAATGAGCAGTTCTTC

V: TRBV29-1
D: .
J: TRBJ2-7
size: many
CDR3: CSVGVSEQYF
DNA: TGCAGCGTTGGAGTGAGCGAGCAGTACTTC

V: TRBV6-6
D: TRBD1
J: TRBJ2-1
size: few
CDR3: CASSYSTGTGVEDEQFF
DNA: TGTGCCAGCAGTTACTCGACGGGGACAGGGGTCGAGGATGAGCAGTTCTTC

V: TRBV7-9
D: .
J: TRBJ2-5
size: .
CDR3: CASSSWQFQETQYF
DNA: TGTGCCAGCAGCTCATGGCAGTTCCAAGAGACCCAGTACTTC

V: TRBV3-1
D: .
J: TRBJ2-7
size: .
CDR3: CASSQDLVIQYNEQYF
DNA: TGTGCCAGCAGCCAAGATCTGGTCATCCAGTACAATGAGCAGTACTTC

V: TRBV7-2
D: .
J: TRBJ2-4
size: few
CDR3: CASSLVQGGGKNIQYF
DNA: TGTGCCAGCAGCTTAGTCCAGGGGGGAGGCAAAAACATTCAGTACTTC

V: TRBV6-5
D: TRBD1
J: TRBJ1-4
size: .
CDR3: CASSSGTGPEKLFF
DNA: TGTGCCAGCAGTTCCGGGACAGGGCCCGAAAAACTGTTTTTT